The clone carrying this T cell receptor (beta chain) was picked up a small number of times. Its antigen remains unknown. Other DNA sequences in this sample translate to the same CDR3. This sample is part of a study of beta chain features in type 1 diabetes. The authors reverse transcribed all of the isolated RNA, so sequencing captured expressed TCRB transcripts. Produced via immunoSEQ multiplex PCR; TCRdb's table is partial and in-frame only. The sample records hundreds of thousands of clones, approximately 28% being singletons. One heparinised blood draw averaging approximately 0.11 L was given by each donor. Study outcomes and limitations: Sequencing the cDNA could make cells with high TCR expression show up more than they should. Patients showed naive, central memory and Treg TCRB repertoires that appeared more similar than those of healthy donors.

Germline CDR1 is DFQATT and CDR2 is SNEGSKA (reference sequence). Trimming stripped 2 bases from V and 2 bases from J, with 4 bases between. This CDR3 is built from 11 residues. Sequencing was performed on naive CD4+ T cells from blood. The TCR sequence derives from a man aged 18 to 35 in good health. The chain carries TRBV20-1 and TRBJ2-7; D is unclear. The CDR3 nucleotides read TGCAGTGCTAGAATGGCCTACGAGCAGTACTTC. Translating gives CSARMAYEQYF.